This T cell receptor (beta chain) was obtained from a study of T cell repertoires in cytomegalovirus infection. Study-level information: Well-studied HLA-B-restricted epitopes and recently identified HLA-C-restricted epitopes of CMV were both used in the study. CMV infection together with matching HLA type was indicated by public TCR beta signatures. Study-wide points: The study found HLA-C-restricted CMV-specific TCR beta clonotypes dominating the ex vivo response.

TCRdb reprocessed the reads via MiXCR and lists one record per CDR3 protein. The sample contains roughly 920,000 distinct CDR3 sequences, roughly 30% of which appear only once. Germline assignment: CDR1 SGHTA and CDR2 FQGNSA. The CDR3 is 16 residues long. Trimming pared 4 bases from V and 8 bases from J, leaving 18 bases between. Ten or more counts support this clonotype. Its antigen is unidentified. The sample consisted of cultured CD8+ T cells from PBMCs, taken from culture after CMV antigen stimulation. The chain carries TRBV7-2 and TRBJ1-6, with a weak D call TRBD1 (5 bases). This TCR came from a human donor in good health (CMV status not recorded). Some clones in this sample may be carry-over from other donors' samples. The CDR3 reads CASSSPLRDLDSPLHF. The DNA of the CDR3 is TGTGCCAGCAGCTCGCCCCTCAGGGATCTAGATTCACCCCTCCACTTT.